This T cell receptor beta chain emerged from a study of T cells in Graves' hyperthyroidism and ophthalmopathy. Unmatched junction bases numbered 10, after V lost 5 bases and J lost 6 bases. From germline, CDR1 is SGHAT and CDR2 FQNNGV. The CDR3 totals 15 residues. Diagnosis relied on clinical symptoms, serum thyroxine and TRAb, thyroid ultrasound and orbital computed tomography. Amplified regions were TCR beta CDR3 sequences from RNA transcripts. The TCR CDR3 first-round RT-PCR relied on the HTBI primer set. Each CDR3 protein gets one entry after TCRdb re-called the multiplex PCR reads with MiXCR. The sample yields hundreds of thousands of distinct CDR3 sequences, 20% seen once.

This chain uses TRBV11-2 with TRBJ2-4; TRBD1 agrees at 7 bases. The sequence derives from a man in his thirties or forties with Graves' ophthalmopathy. Sequencing input: blood. CDR3 bases: TGTGCCAGCAGCCCAAGCGACAGGGATGGAAACATTCAGTACTTC. Its translation: CASSPSDRDGNIQYF. Variable domain in full (rest from reference TRBV11-2 and TRBJ2-4): EAGVAQSPRYKIIEKRQSVAFWCNPISGHATLYWYQQILGQGPKLLIQFQNNGVVDDSQLPKDRFSAERLKGVDSTLKIQPAKLEDSAVYLCASSPSDRDGNIQYFGAGTRLSVL.